A selection of T cell receptor beta chains follows, all from one sample in a study of blood T cells in healthy people across ages. TCRdb reprocessed the 5' RACE reads with MiXCR, giving one entry per CDR3 protein. The table lists roughly 800,000 distinct CDR3 sequences, roughly 50% of them singletons, with approximately 40% in the top ten. Sequencing was done on a sample of blood. The receptors shown here come from an elderly man in good health. CDR3s include the opening cysteine and the closing phenylalanine or tryptophan. The order of the fields is V gene, clone size, J gene, D gene, CDR3 DNA, CDR3 protein. D genes are given only for firm matches. Not every row has a clone size; where given, it reads once, few, many or a size class.

V gene: TRBV2
clone size: -
J gene: TRBJ1-2
D gene: TRBD1
CDR3 DNA: TGTGCCAGCAGGGGGACAGTCCTCAGGAGTATCGGCTACACCTTC
CDR3 protein: CASRGTVLRSIGYTF

V gene: TRBV20-1
clone size: few
J gene: TRBJ1-2
D gene: TRBD1
CDR3 DNA: TGCAGTGCTAGAGAAAGGACAGGACCCGGGGGCTACACCTTC
CDR3 protein: CSARERTGPGGYTF

V gene: TRBV11-2
clone size: -
J gene: TRBJ1-1
D gene: -
CDR3 DNA: TGTGCCAGCAGCTTAGCGGCGGTTTACACTGAAGCTTTCTTT
CDR3 protein: CASSLAAVYTEAFF

V gene: TRBV10-3
clone size: few
J gene: TRBJ2-1
D gene: TRBD2
CDR3 DNA: TGTGCCACGATGAGCGGGAGCTCCTACAATGAGCAGTTCTTC
CDR3 protein: CATMSGSSYNEQFF

V gene: TRBV6-5
clone size: -
J gene: TRBJ2-3
D gene: -
CDR3 DNA: TGTGCCAGCAGTTACTTTGGGGTTGTCACAGATACGCAGTATTTT
CDR3 protein: CASSYFGVVTDTQYF

V gene: TRBV10-3
clone size: -
J gene: TRBJ1-2
D gene: -
CDR3 DNA: TGTGCCATCAGTGAGTCGGGGGGCGACTATGGCTACACCTTC
CDR3 protein: CAISESGGDYGYTF

V gene: TRBV29-1
clone size: -
J gene: TRBJ2-5
D gene: TRBD2
CDR3 DNA: TGCAGCGTTGAAGATGTAATTAGCGGGAGTGAGACCCAGTACTTC
CDR3 protein: CSVEDVISGSETQYF

V gene: TRBV9
clone size: -
J gene: TRBJ1-1
D gene: -
CDR3 DNA: TGTGCCAGCAGCCTTCACCACCTGAGGGAGGGGGACGCTGAAGCTTTCTTT
CDR3 protein: CASSLHHLREGDAEAFF

V gene: TRBV7-2
clone size: few
J gene: TRBJ1-2
D gene: -
CDR3 DNA: TGTGCCAGCAGCCAGCGGGGGACGTCACCCGGCGTGGGCTACACCTTC
CDR3 protein: CASSQRGTSPGVGYTF

V gene: TRBV27
clone size: -
J gene: TRBJ2-1
D gene: TRBD2
CDR3 DNA: TGTGCCAGCACTCTAACCTGGACTAGCGGGTTCAACAATGAGCAGTTCTTC
CDR3 protein: CASTLTWTSGFNNEQFF

V gene: TRBV20-1
clone size: -
J gene: TRBJ2-1
D gene: TRBD2
CDR3 DNA: TGCAGTGCTAGACATCCTAGCGGGGGCTACAATGAGCAGTTCTTC
CDR3 protein: CSARHPSGGYNEQFF

V gene: TRBV5-1
clone size: once
J gene: TRBJ1-4
D gene: -
CDR3 DNA: TGCGCCAGCAGCGCACAGGCGCATAATGAAAAACTGTTTTTT
CDR3 protein: CASSAQAHNEKLFF

V gene: TRBV20-1
clone size: -
J gene: TRBJ2-7
D gene: TRBD1
CDR3 DNA: TGCAGTGCTATGAGAGACAGGGGGATCGAGCAGTACTTC
CDR3 protein: CSAMRDRGIEQYF

V gene: TRBV10-3
clone size: -
J gene: TRBJ2-7
D gene: TRBD2
CDR3 DNA: TGTGCCATCGGAGGGACTAGCGGAACCTACGAGCAGTACTTC
CDR3 protein: CAIGGTSGTYEQYF

V gene: TRBV24-1
clone size: -
J gene: TRBJ1-2
D gene: -
CDR3 DNA: TGTGCCACCAGTGATTCGGGAGGGCCGTATTATGGCTACACCTTC
CDR3 protein: CATSDSGGPYYGYTF